This T cell receptor beta chain was sequenced during a study of shared clonotypes between healthy human individuals. Study findings and constraints: In having few donors, the study represented limited genetic and exposure-history diversity. The rarefaction results pointed to incomplete sorted-subset sequencing despite large depth. Sharing of clonotypes among donors was expected to vary with sequencing depth.

Methods used by the authors: Owing to the provision of junction-only sequences devoid of quality scores by immunoSEQ, filtering differed. The assay was immunoSEQ multiplex PCR, and TCRdb's table has in-frame clones only and misses some. D and trimming come from the DNA, and the V and J calls and clone size come from that table. This sample has some 1.4 million clones, with over 95% found just once. Per germline, CDR1 MNHEY and CDR2 SVGAGI. Trimming cost V 2 bases and J 4 bases, with 9 bases left between them. CDR3 length equals 13 residues. A note on this clone: Its antigen is unidentified. Other DNA sequences in this specimen translate into the identical CDR3.

The chain has TRBV6-5 and TRBJ2-7; maybe TRBD1 (5 bases). Sample: naive CD4+ T cells sorted from blood. Noted subset: CD45RA+ positively selected. This TCR derives from a man aged 25-45 years in good health. The CDR3, as DNA: TGTGCCAGCAGTTACGCAGGGTCGTACGAGCAGTACTTC. Its translation is CASSYAGSYEQYF.